Here is one T cell receptor beta chain with its context. Its antigen is unidentified. Sequence at one end of the junction differs from germline and may be a read error. This sample is drawn from a study of identical twins. MiXCR, applied by TCRdb to the 5' RACE reads, yields one record per CDR3 protein. The table shows roughly 220,000 distinct CDR3 sequences, with 6.5% occurring only once. The V gene's germline CDR1 is ENHRY and CDR2 SYGVKD. CDR3 length equals 15 residues. Findings and limits, study-wide: Invariant populations such as MAIT and iNKT cells could partly muddle zero-insertion analyses. Fewer insertions characterized abundant cord blood beta clonotypes, whereas memory repertoires showed none.

The sample was also reused in another study, on T cells expressing NK-cell markers. In that study: Dominant NKG2C+ clonotypes made up roughly 1.0-8% of CD8+ T cells in over five donors.

This sequence joins TRBV10-3 and TRBJ2-3; D gene unclear. Sequenced sample: CD8+ T cells sorted from blood. The TCR sequence derives from a woman aged 18-30 years in good health. In nucleotides, the CDR3 is TGTTCCATCAGTGATTGGGCAGGAGAGACAGATACGCAGTATTTT. Protein: CSISDWAGETDTQYF.